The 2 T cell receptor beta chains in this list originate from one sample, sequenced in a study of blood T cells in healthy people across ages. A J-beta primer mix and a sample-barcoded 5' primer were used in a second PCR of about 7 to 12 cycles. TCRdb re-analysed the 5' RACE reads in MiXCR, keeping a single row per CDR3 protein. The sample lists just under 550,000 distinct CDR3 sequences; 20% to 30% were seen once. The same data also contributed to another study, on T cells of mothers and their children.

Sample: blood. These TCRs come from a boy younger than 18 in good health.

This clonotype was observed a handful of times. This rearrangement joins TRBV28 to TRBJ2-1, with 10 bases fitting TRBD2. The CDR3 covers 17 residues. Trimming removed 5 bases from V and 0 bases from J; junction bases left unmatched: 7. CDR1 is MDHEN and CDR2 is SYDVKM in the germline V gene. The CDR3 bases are TGTGCCAGCAGTCAAGCGGGAGGGCCAAGCTCCTACAATGAGCAGTTCTTC. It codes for CASSQAGGPSSYNEQFF.

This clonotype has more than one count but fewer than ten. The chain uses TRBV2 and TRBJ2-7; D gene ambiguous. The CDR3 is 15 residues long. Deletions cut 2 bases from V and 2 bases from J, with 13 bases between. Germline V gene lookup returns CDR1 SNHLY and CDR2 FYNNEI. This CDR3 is CASSETSSVAYEQYF. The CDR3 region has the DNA TGTGCCAGCAGTGAAACGTCCTCGGTCGCCTACGAGCAGTACTTC.